This T cell receptor beta chain is from a study of T-cell reconstitution after alpha-beta-depleted transplantation in children. The TCRbeta library incorporated unique molecular identifiers. In TCRdb, the PCR reads were re-called with MiXCR into one record per CDR3 protein. The sample has under 50,000 distinct CDR3 sequences, 50% to 55% seen once. From germline, CDR1 is SGHRS and CDR2 YFSETQ. There are 16 residues in the CDR3. Trimming took 4 bases from V and 1 from J, leaving 14 bases between them. Source: peripheral blood, taken before TCRalphabeta/CD19-depleted stem cell transplant. The rearrangement uses TRBV5-1 and TRBJ2-2; D gene unclear. The receptor comes from a boy under two years old with SCID, due to receive a stem cell transplant. The CDR3 sequence is CASSAPRHRNTGELFF. The CDR3 DNA follows: TGCGCCAGCAGCGCCCCCCGGCACCGGAACACCGGGGAGCTGTTTTTT.